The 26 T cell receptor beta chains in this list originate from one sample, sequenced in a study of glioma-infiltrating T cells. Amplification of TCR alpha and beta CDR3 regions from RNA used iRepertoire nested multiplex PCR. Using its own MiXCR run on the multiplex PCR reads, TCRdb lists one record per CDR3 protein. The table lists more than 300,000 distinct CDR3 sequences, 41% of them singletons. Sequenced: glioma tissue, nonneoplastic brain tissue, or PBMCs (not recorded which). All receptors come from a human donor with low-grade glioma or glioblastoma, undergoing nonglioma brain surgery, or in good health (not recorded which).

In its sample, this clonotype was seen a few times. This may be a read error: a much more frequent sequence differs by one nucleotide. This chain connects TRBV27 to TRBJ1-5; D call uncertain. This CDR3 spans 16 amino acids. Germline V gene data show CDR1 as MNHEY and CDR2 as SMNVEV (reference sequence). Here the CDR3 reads CASSPRLPGSNQLQHF. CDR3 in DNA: TGTGCCAGCAGCCCTAGACTCCCAGGTAGCAATCAGCTCCAGCATTTT.

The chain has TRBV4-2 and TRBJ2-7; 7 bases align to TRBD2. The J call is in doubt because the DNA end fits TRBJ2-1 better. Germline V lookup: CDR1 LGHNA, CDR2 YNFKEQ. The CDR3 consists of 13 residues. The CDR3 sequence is CASSWGRVEEQFF. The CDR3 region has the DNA TGTGCCAGCAGCTGGGGGAGGGTTGAAGAGCAGTTCTTC.

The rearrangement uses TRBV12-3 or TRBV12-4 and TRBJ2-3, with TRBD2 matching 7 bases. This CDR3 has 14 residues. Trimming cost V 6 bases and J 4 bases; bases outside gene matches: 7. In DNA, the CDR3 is TGTGCCAGCAGCCTGACTAGCAAGCCAGATACGCAGTATTTT. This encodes CASSLTSKPDTQYF.

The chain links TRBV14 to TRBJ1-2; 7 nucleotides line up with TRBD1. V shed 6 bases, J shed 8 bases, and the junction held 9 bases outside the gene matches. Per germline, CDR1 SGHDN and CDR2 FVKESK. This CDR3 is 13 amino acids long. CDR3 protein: CASSITGVGGYTF. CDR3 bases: TGTGCCAGCAGTATAACAGGGGTCGGCGGCTACACCTTC.

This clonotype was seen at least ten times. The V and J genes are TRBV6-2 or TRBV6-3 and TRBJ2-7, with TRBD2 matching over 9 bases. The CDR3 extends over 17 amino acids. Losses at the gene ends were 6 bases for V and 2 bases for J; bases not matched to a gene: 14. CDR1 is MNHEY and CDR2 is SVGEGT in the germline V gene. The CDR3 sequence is CASSLTTSGGGPYEQYF. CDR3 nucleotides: TGTGCCAGCAGCCTAACGACTAGCGGAGGGGGACCCTACGAGCAGTACTTC.

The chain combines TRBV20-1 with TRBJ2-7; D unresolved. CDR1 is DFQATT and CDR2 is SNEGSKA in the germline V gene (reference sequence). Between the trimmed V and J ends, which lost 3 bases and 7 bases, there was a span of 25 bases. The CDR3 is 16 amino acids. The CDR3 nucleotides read TGCAGTGCTAGTACAAGCGAAGGGAACTCCTACAATGAGCAGTACTTC. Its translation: CSASTSEGNSYNEQYF.

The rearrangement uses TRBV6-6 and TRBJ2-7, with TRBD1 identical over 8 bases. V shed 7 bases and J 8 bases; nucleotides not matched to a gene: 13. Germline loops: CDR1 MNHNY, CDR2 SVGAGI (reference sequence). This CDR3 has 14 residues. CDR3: CASNQGQEFDQQYF. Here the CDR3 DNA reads TGTGCCAGCAATCAGGGACAGGAATTTGACCAGCAGTACTTC.

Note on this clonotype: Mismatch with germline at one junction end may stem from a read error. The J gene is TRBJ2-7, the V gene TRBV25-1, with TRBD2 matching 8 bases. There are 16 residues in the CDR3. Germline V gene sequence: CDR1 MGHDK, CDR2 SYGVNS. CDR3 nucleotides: TGTGCCGGCAGTGTAAGCGGAGCGGGAGAATCCTACGAGCAGTACTTC. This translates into CAGSVSGAGESYEQYF.

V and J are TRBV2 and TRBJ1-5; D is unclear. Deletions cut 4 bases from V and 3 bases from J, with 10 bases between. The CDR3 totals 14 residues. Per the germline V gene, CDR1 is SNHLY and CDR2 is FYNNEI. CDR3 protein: CASSGRQNNQPQHF. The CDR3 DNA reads TGTGCCAGCAGTGGTCGCCAAAACAATCAGCCCCAGCATTTT.

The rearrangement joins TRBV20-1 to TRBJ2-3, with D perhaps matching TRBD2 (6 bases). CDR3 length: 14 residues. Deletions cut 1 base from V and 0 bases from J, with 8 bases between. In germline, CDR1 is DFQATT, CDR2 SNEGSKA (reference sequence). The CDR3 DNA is TGCAGTGCTAGAGTAGCGGATAGCACAGATACGCAGTATTTT. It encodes CSARVADSTDTQYF.

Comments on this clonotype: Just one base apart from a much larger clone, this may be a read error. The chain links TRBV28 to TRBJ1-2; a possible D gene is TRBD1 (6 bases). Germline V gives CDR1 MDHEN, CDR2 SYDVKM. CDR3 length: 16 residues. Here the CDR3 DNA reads TGTACCAGCAGTTTAGGGGCAGGGGTTATTAACTATGGCTACACCTTC. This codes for CTSSLGAGVINYGYTF.

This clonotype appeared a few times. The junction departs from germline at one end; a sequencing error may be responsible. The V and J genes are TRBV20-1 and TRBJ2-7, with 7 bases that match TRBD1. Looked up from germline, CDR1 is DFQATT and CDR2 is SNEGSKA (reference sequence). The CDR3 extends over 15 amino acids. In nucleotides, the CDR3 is TGCAGCGCTACTAGTGGGGACAGTAGCTCCTACGAGCAGTACTTC. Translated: CSATSGDSSSYEQYF.

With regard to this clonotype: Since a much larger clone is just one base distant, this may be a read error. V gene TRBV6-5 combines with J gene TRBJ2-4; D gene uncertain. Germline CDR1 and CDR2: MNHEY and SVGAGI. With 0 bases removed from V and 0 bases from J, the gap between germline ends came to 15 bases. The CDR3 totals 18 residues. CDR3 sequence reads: CASSYSISVPKAKNIQYF. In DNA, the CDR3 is TGTGCCAGCAGTTACTCGATATCTGTACCTAAAGCCAAAAACATTCAGTACTTC.

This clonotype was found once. Here the CDR3 DNA reads TGTGCCAGCAGTCTCTTTTTTGACCTCCGCGAGTATGGCTACACCTTC. Its translation: CASSLFFDLREYGYTF. The chain carries TRBV25-1 and TRBJ1-2; no definite D call. Trimming pared 5 bases from V and 5 bases from J, leaving 21 bases between. CDR3 length: 16 residues. Germline lookup yields CDR1 MGHDK and CDR2 SYGVNS.

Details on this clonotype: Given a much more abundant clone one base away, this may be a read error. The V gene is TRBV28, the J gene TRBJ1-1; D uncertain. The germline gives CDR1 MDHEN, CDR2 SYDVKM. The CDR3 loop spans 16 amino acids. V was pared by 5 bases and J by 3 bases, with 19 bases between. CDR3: CASSHPLWARDTEAFF. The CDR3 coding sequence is TGTGCCAGCAGTCACCCCCTATGGGCGCGGGACACTGAAGCTTTCTTT.

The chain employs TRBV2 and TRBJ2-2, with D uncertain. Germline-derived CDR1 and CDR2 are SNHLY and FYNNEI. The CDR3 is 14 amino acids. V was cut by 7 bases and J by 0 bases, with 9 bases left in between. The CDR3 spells CASTGVPNTGELFF. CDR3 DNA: TGTGCCAGCACTGGCGTCCCGAACACCGGGGAGCTGTTTTTT.

The CDR3 loop is CASTSFIEYEQYF. In DNA form, the CDR3 reads TGTGCCAGCACCTCGTTCATAGAATACGAGCAGTACTTC. The chain couples TRBV28 to TRBJ2-7, with no clear D. Germline V gives CDR1 MDHEN, CDR2 SYDVKM. CDR3 length: 13 amino acids. The V end lost 7 bases, the J end lost 4 bases, and 14 bases lay between the germline ends. The full variable domain, its missing parts supplied by reference TRBV28 and TRBJ2-7, is DVKVTQSSRYLVKRTGEKVFLECVQDMDHENMFWYRQDPGLGLRLIYFSYDVKMKEKGDIPEGYSVSREKKERFSLILESASTNQTSMYLCASTSFIEYEQYFGPGTRLTVT.

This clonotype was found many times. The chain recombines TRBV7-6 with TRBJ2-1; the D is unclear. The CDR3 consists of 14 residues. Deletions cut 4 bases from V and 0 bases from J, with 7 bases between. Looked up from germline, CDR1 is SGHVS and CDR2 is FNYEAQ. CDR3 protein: CASSSHTSYNEQFF. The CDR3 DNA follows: TGTGCCAGCAGCTCTCATACCTCCTACAATGAGCAGTTCTTC.

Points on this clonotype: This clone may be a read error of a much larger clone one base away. CDR3 nucleotides: TGCAGTGCTAGACGACTAGCGATCTACAATGAGCAGTTCTTC. Translation: CSARRLAIYNEQFF. The chain carries TRBV20-1 and TRBJ2-1, with 8 nucleotides matching TRBD2. CDR3 length equals 14 residues. The V segment lost 2 bases and the J segment 3 bases; nucleotides outside the gene matches: 3. The germline V gene encodes CDR1 DFQATT and CDR2 SNEGSKA (reference sequence).

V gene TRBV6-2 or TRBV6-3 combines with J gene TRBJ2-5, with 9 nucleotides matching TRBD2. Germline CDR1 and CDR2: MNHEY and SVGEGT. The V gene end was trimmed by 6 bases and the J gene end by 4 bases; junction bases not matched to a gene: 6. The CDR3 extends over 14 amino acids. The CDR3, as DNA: TGTGCCAGCAGCTCCGGGACTAGCCGAGAGACCCAGTACTTC. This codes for CASSSGTSRETQYF.

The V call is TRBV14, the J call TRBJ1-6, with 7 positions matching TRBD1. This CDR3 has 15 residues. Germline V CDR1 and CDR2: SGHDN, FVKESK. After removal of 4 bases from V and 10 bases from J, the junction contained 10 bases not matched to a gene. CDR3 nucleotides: TGTGCCAGCAGCCCCTTCTTTGGACAGGACTCACCCCTCCACTTT. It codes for CASSPFFGQDSPLHF.

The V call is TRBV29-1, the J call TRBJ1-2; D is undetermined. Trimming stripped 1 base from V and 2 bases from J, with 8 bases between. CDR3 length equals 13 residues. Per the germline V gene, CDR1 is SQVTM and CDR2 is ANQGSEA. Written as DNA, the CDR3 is TGCAGCGTTGAAGGAGTCGGCAACTATGGCTACACCTTC. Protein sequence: CSVEGVGNYGYTF.

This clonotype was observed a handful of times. CDR3 nucleotide sequence: TGTGCCAGCAGCGAACTTAGTGGGGGTTGGCAGTACTTC. This codes for CASSELSGGWQYF. J is TRBJ2-7 and V is TRBV7-2; perhaps D is TRBD1 or TRBD2 (5 bases each). The V end was cut by 5 bases, the J end by 9 bases, with 17 bases between. Germline CDR1 reads SGHTA; CDR2 reads FQGNSA. The CDR3 is 13 amino acids.

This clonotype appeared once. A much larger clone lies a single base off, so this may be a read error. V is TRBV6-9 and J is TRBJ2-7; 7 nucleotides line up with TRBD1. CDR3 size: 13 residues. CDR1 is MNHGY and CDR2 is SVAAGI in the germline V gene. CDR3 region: CATLQGIFYDQYF. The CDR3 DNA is TGTGCCACCTTACAGGGGATCTTCTACGATCAGTACTTC.

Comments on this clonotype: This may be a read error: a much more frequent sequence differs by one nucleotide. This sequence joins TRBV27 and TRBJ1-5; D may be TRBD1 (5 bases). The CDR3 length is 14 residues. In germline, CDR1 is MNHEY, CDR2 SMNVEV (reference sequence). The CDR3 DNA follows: TGTGCCAACGTGGGGGTCCTGAGCAATAAGCCCCAGCATTTT. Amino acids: CANVGVLSNKPQHF.

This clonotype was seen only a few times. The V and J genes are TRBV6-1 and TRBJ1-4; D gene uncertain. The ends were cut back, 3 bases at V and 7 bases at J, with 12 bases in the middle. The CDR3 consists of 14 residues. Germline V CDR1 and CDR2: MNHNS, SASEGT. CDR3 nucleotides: TGTGCCAGCAGTGACGGACGGACCCTTGAAAAACTGTTTTTT. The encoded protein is CASSDGRTLEKLFF.